The 17 T cell receptor beta chains given below trace back to one sample, sequenced in a study of blood T cell repertoires in COVID-19. This table comes from immunoSEQ multiplex PCR, and its TCRdb copy is limited to in-frame clones, with some not included. The sample has about 29,000 clones, around 92% seen once. The sequenced material came from peripheral blood. These receptors all come from a human donor in a cohort sampled during active COVID-19.

The J gene is TRBJ2-3, the V gene TRBV27, with D possibly TRBD1 on 6 matching bases. Germline CDR1 is MNHEY and CDR2 is SMNVEV (reference sequence). The V end was cut by 2 bases, the J end by 1 base, with 13 bases between. This CDR3 is 16 amino acids long. This CDR3 is CASSLVQGTGTDTQYF. CDR3 coding DNA: TGTGCCAGCAGTTTAGTCCAGGGGACCGGCACAGATACGCAGTATTTT.

This clone was picked up a small number of times. This chain connects TRBV19 to TRBJ1-2; D not resolved. The CDR3 contains 13 residues. The germline gives CDR1 LNHDA, CDR2 SQIVND (reference sequence). V was cut by 8 bases and J by 4 bases, with 14 bases left in between. CDR3 residues: CASFTRAPYGYTF. The DNA of the CDR3 is TGTGCCAGTTTTACGCGGGCCCCCTATGGCTACACCTTC.

V and J are TRBV12-5 and TRBJ2-7; D might be TRBD1 (5 bases). The V end lost 2 bases, the J end lost 2 bases, and 13 bases lay between the germline ends. CDR3 length equals 15 residues. From germline, CDR1 is LGHNT and CDR2 FRNRAP. The CDR3 sequence is CASGLRVNRPYEQYF. In DNA, the CDR3 is TGTGCTAGTGGTTTGCGGGTTAACAGGCCCTACGAGCAGTACTTC. Variable domain in full (rest from reference TRBV12-5 and TRBJ2-7): DARVTQTPRHKVTEMGQEVTMRCQPILGHNTVFWYRQTMMQGLELLAYFRNRAPLDDSGMPKDRFSAEMPDATLATLKIQPSEPRDSAVYFCASGLRVNRPYEQYFGPGTRLTVT.

V usage is TRBV14 and J usage is TRBJ2-3, with 9 positions matching TRBD2. The CDR3 is 16 amino acids. After removal of 5 bases from V and 0 bases from J, the junction contained 6 bases not matched to a gene. CDR1 SGHDN and CDR2 FVKESK come from the germline V gene. Here the CDR3 reads CASSFGGGASTDTQYF. CDR3 DNA: TGTGCCAGCAGCTTCGGCGGGGGGGCTAGCACAGATACGCAGTATTTT.

This chain's CDR3 is CASSEFRQGSGYTF. As DNA, the CDR3 is TGTGCCAGCAGTGAATTTAGGCAGGGGTCTGGCTACACCTTC. The rearrangement links TRBV25-1 to TRBJ1-2, with a tentative D call TRBD1 (6 bases). Germline V lookup: CDR1 MGHDK, CDR2 SYGVNS. Trimming shortened V by 1 base and J by 7 bases, and 13 bases separated the two germline ends. The CDR3 length is 14 residues.

The chain has TRBV5-1 and TRBJ2-3; TRBD2 matches at 8 bases. The ends lost 3 bases at V and 2 bases at J; junction bases unmatched: 5. This CDR3 has 15 residues. Germline CDR1 reads SGHRS; CDR2 reads YFSETQ. The CDR3 protein is CASSSQRGTTDTQYF. DNA for the CDR3: TGCGCCAGCAGCTCCCAGCGGGGGACCACAGATACGCAGTATTTT.

V gene TRBV27 combines with J gene TRBJ1-2; TRBD1 aligns across 8 bases. V shed 5 bases and J 6 bases; nucleotides not matched to a gene: 8. The CDR3 contains 14 residues. The germline gives CDR1 MNHEY, CDR2 SMNVEV (reference sequence). In DNA, the CDR3 is TGTGCCAGCAGTGACAGGGGCCCTGTCAATGGCTACACCTTC. Translated, it gives CASSDRGPVNGYTF.

J is TRBJ1-5 and V is TRBV15; D possibly corresponds to TRBD1 (6 bases). This CDR3 is built from 15 residues. V was cut by 2 bases and J by 0 bases, with 8 bases left in between. Germline V lookup: CDR1 LNHNV, CDR2 YYDKDF (reference sequence). CDR3 sequence reads: CATSRTTGSNQPQHF. CDR3 sequence (DNA): TGTGCCACCAGCAGAACGACAGGTAGCAATCAGCCCCAGCATTTT.

CDR3 nucleotides: TGTGCCAGCAGCCCGACTAGCGGGGGGTCCACTGTCACAGATACGCAGTATTTT. It yields the protein CASSPTSGGSTVTDTQYF. The V call is TRBV5-5, the J call TRBJ2-3, with 13 bases fitting TRBD2. The germline gives CDR1 SGHKS, CDR2 YYEKEE (reference sequence). The trim removed 4 bases at V and 2 bases at J, leaving 10 bases unmatched. This CDR3 contains 18 residues.

The CDR3 protein is CASSLPGVEVVGELFF. DNA of the CDR3: TGTGCCAGCAGCCTACCCGGGGTAGAAGTCGTCGGGGAGCTGTTTTTT. The chain is built from TRBV4-2 and TRBJ2-2; perhaps TRBD2 as D (5 bases). In germline, CDR1 is LGHNA, CDR2 YNFKEQ. The CDR3 loop spans 16 amino acids. V was trimmed by 4 bases and J by 7 bases, leaving 19 bases between them.

The J gene is TRBJ1-5, the V gene TRBV12-5; TRBD1 is a possible D gene (6 bases). The V and J ends lost 0 bases and 3 bases respectively, with 18 bases between them. The V gene's germline CDR1 is LGHNT and CDR2 FRNRAP. The CDR3 is made up of 18 amino acids. The DNA for the CDR3 is TGTGCTAGTGGTTTGGTACCGCCGTCTAGGACAGACAATCAGCCCCAGCATTTT. Translation gives CASGLVPPSRTDNQPQHF.

This chain uses TRBV11-2 with TRBJ2-3, with 7 bases matching TRBD2. Trimming took 5 bases from V and 5 from J; bases not matched to a gene: 10. Germline V lookup: CDR1 SGHAT, CDR2 FQNNGV. There are 15 residues in the CDR3. The CDR3 DNA follows: TGTGCCAGCAGCCCAGCGGGGACCAATTTAGATACGCAGTATTTT. It encodes CASSPAGTNLDTQYF.

J is TRBJ2-5 and V is TRBV11-2, with TRBD1 as a possible D gene (6 bases). Germline V lookup: CDR1 SGHAT, CDR2 FQNNGV. This CDR3 has 13 amino acids. Trimming removed 6 bases from V and 2 bases from J, with 10 bases in between. The CDR3 is CASSITGQETQYF. The DNA for the CDR3 is TGTGCCAGCAGTATTACAGGGCAAGAGACCCAGTACTTC.

The V gene is TRBV18, the J gene TRBJ1-2; D is unclear. CDR3 size: 15 residues. V dropped 4 bases and J dropped 2 bases, with 14 bases sitting between them. Germline assignment: CDR1 KGHSH and CDR2 LQKENI. This CDR3 reads CASSLEEGLNYGYTF. In DNA, the CDR3 is TGTGCCAGCTCACTCGAGGAGGGTTTAAACTATGGCTACACCTTC.

This rearrangement joins TRBV19 to TRBJ2-2; 11 bases line up with TRBD2. CDR1 is LNHDA, CDR2 SQIVND, per germline (reference sequence). V was pared by 5 bases and J by 6 bases, with 5 bases of the junction left unmatched. The CDR3 covers 15 residues. The CDR3 loop is CASSETSGVPGELFF. The DNA for the CDR3 is TGTGCCAGTAGTGAGACTAGCGGGGTCCCCGGGGAGCTGTTTTTT.

J is TRBJ2-7 and V is TRBV7-9, with TRBD1 as a possible D gene (6 bases). Germline CDR1 and CDR2: SEHNR and FQNEAQ (reference sequence). Trimming cost V 5 bases and J 2 bases, with 13 bases left between them. The CDR3 contains 14 residues. This CDR3 reads CASSPRQATYEQYF. The CDR3 DNA is TGTGCCAGCAGCCCCCGACAGGCCACCTACGAGCAGTACTTC.

V is TRBV6-5 and J is TRBJ1-5; tentative D call: TRBD1 (6 bases). From germline, CDR1 is MNHEY and CDR2 SVGAGI. Between the trimmed V and J ends, which lost 3 bases and 5 bases, there was a span of 11 bases. There are 14 residues in the CDR3. The CDR3 sequence: CASSYTGYDQPQHF. As DNA, the CDR3 is TGTGCCAGCAGTTATACAGGGTATGATCAGCCCCAGCATTTT.